One and the same sample provided the 8 T cell receptor beta chains below, sequenced in a study of T cell responses to AZD1222 COVID-19 vaccine. Only in-frame clones appear in the TCRdb table, and some are missing; sequencing was by immunoSEQ multiplex PCR. The data show approximately 120,000 clones, with around 83% seen just once and approximately 4.4% held by the top ten. The material was peripheral blood, obtained 28 days after the second AZD1222 dose. Source of these receptors: an adult who received the AZD1222 COVID-19 vaccine.

The chain has TRBV28 and TRBJ1-6; D unclear. Germline CDR1 is MDHEN and CDR2 is SYDVKM. With 8 bases removed from V and 1 base from J, the gap between germline ends came to 9 bases. This CDR3 spans 14 amino acids. The CDR3 is CASARHSYNSPLHF. CDR3 nucleotide sequence: TGTGCCAGCGCGCGACATTCCTATAATTCACCCCTCCACTTT.

This rearrangement joins TRBV18 to TRBJ1-1; the D gene is possibly TRBD1 (5 bases). Trimming removed 8 bases from V and 7 bases from J, with 26 bases in between. This CDR3 comprises 16 residues. CDR1 is KGHSH, CDR2 LQKENI, per germline. CDR3 sequence reads: CASRRRGGREPYEAFF. The CDR3 region has the DNA TGTGCCAGCCGACGGAGGGGCGGCAGGGAGCCTTATGAAGCTTTCTTT.

The genes are TRBV6-5 and TRBJ1-4; 7 bases are shared with TRBD1. This CDR3 is built from 13 residues. J was trimmed by 13 bases and V by 5 bases; bases with no gene match: 10. CDR1 is MNHEY and CDR2 is SVGAGI in the germline V gene. CDR3 DNA sequence: TGTGCCAGCAGTCACACTGGGACAGTAAGACTGTTTTTT. Residues: CASSHTGTVRLFF.

The CDR3 reads CASGQNRATNEKLFF. The CDR3 nucleotides read TGCGCCAGCGGCCAAAACAGAGCAACTAATGAAAAACTGTTTTTT. J is TRBJ1-4 and V is TRBV10-1, with no clear D. Germline values: CDR1 WNHNN, CDR2 SYGVQD (reference sequence). The CDR3 is 15 residues long. V lost 8 bases, J lost 0 bases, and 13 bases lay in between.

This chain joins TRBV5-5 and TRBJ1-1, with a possible D match to TRBD1 (6 bases). Looked up from germline, CDR1 is SGHKS and CDR2 is YYEKEE (reference sequence). V gave up 4 bases and J gave up 4 bases, with 17 bases separating them. The CDR3 has 15 residues. The CDR3 loop reads CASSSRGFQSTEAFF. CDR3 DNA sequence: TGTGCCAGCAGCAGCAGGGGTTTCCAGAGCACTGAAGCTTTCTTT.

The chain has TRBV7-4 and TRBJ1-5; 7 nucleotides line up with TRBD1. The CDR3 totals 15 residues. Per the germline V gene, CDR1 is SGHVT and CDR2 is SQSDAQ. V trimming: 7 bases; J trimming: 3 bases; junction bases outside the gene matches: 9. The chain's CDR3 is CASNLRDSHNQPQHF. DNA for the CDR3: TGTGCCAGCAACCTGCGGGACAGTCACAATCAGCCCCAGCATTTT.

The genes are TRBV6-2 or TRBV6-3 and TRBJ1-1, with D maybe TRBD1 (6 bases). Trimming pared 6 bases from V and 3 bases from J, leaving 17 bases between. This CDR3 is 15 amino acids long. Per the germline V gene, CDR1 is MNHEY and CDR2 is SVGEGT. Here the CDR3 reads CASSNSGVLDTEAFF. CDR3 nucleotides: TGTGCCAGCAGCAATTCAGGGGTTTTGGACACTGAAGCTTTCTTT.

This clone was found once. The rearrangement joins TRBV4-1 to TRBJ2-5; no reliable D call. Per germline, CDR1 MGHRA and CDR2 YSYEKL. V gave up 5 bases and J gave up 0 bases, with 13 bases separating them. The CDR3 has 15 amino acids. Here the CDR3 reads CASSYSASYQETQYF. The CDR3 DNA is TGCGCCAGCAGCTACTCGGCCTCTTACCAAGAGACCCAGTACTTC.